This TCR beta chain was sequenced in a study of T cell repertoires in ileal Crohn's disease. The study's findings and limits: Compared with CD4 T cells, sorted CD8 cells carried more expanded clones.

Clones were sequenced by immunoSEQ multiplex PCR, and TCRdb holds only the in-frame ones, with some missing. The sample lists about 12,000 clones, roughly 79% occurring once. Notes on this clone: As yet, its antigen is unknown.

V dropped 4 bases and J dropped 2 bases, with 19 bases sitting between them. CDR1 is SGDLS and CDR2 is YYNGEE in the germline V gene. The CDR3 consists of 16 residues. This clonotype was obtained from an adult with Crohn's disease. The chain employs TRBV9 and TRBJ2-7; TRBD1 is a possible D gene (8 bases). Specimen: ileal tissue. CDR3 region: CASSSSTGEGTYEQYF. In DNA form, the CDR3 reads TGTGCCAGCAGCTCCTCGACAGGGGAGGGGACCTACGAGCAGTACTTC.